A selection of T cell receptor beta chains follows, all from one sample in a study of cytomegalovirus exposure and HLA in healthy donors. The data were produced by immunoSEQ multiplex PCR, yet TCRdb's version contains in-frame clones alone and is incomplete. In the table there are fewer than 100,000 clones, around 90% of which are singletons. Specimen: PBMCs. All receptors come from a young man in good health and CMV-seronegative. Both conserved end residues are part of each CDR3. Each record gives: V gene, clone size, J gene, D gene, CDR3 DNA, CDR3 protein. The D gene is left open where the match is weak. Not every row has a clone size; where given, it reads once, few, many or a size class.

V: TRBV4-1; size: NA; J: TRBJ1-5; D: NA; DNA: TGCGCCAGCAGCCAAGATAACGTAGGCAGGGTGTTCGGAAGCAATCAGCCCCAGCATTTT; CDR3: CASSQDNVGRVFGSNQPQHF
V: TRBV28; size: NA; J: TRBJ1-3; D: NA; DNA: TGTGCCAGCAGCGTTTCAGGCACCTCTGGAAACACCATATATTTT; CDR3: CASSVSGTSGNTIYF
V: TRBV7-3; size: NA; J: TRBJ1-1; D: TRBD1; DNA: TGTGCCAGCAGCTCACAAGGACAGGGGATTACTGAAGCTTTCTTT; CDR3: CASSSQGQGITEAFF
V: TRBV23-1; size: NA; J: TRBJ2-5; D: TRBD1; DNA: TGCGCCAGCAGTCAAATGACAGGGGGCCCGTGGTTGGAGACCCAGTACTTC; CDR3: CASSQMTGGPWLETQYF
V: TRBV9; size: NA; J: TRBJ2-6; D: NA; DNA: TGTGCCAGCAGCTTTAGGACATTGTGGGGCGGTGGGGCCAACGTCCTGACTTTC; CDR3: CASSFRTLWGGGANVLTF
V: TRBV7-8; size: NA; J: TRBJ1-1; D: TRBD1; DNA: TGTGCCAGCAGCTATTTCCCGGGACAGGGGGCGAGGGCTGAAGCTTTCTTT; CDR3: CASSYFPGQGARAEAFF
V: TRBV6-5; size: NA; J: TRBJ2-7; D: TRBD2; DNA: TGTGCCAGCAGTCCCCGGACTAGCGGGAGTTACGAGCAGTACTTC; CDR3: CASSPRTSGSYEQYF
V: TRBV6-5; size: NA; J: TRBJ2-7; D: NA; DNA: TGTGCCAGCAGCCGTAGTACCCCTCCCTCCTACGAGCAGTACTTC; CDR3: CASSRSTPPSYEQYF
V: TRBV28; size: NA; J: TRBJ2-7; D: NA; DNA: TGTGCCAGCACTAAACCGGCGGGGTTACAGTACGAGCAGTACTTC; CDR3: CASTKPAGLQYEQYF
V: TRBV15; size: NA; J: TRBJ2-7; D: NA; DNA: TGTGCCACCAGCAGAGAACAGTCTGCGGGAAACGAGCAGTACTTC; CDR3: CATSREQSAGNEQYF
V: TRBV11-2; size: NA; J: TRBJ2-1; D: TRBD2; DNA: TGTGCCAGCAGCCCCTGGCGGGAGGCTGAGCAGTTCTTC; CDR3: CASSPWREAEQFF
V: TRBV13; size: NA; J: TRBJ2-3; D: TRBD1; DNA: TGTGCCAGCAGCTTTTCGGGACAGGGACGGGATACGCAGTATTTT; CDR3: CASSFSGQGRDTQYF
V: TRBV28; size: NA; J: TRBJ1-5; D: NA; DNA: TGTGCCAGCAGTTCCGGAGTGGGGGGGAATCAGCCCCAGCATTTT; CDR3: CASSSGVGGNQPQHF
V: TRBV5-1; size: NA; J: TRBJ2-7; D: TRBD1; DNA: TGCGCCAGCAGCCTGACAGGGGGCGAAGGGTACGAGCAGTACTTC; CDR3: CASSLTGGEGYEQYF
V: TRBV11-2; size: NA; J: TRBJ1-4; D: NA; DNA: TGTGCCAGCAGCTTAGATAAGACAGGTGCCGCAACTAATGAAAAACTGTTTTTT; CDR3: CASSLDKTGAATNEKLFF
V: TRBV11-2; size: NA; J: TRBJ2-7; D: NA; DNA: TGTGCCAGCAGATCTAACGTGTTGAGCCGCTACGAGCAGTACTTC; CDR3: CASRSNVLSRYEQYF
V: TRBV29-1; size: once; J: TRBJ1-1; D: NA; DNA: TGCAGCGTTTCCCCGGGGGGGACTGAAGCTTTCTTT; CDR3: CSVSPGGTEAFF
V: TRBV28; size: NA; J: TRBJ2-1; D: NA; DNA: TGTGCCAGCAGTCACCGACTAGGAGGCTCCTACAATGAGCAGTTCTTC; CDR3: CASSHRLGGSYNEQFF
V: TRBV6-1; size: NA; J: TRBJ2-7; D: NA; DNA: TGTGCCAGCAGTGCTCTCACGGTCGACGAGCAGTACTTC; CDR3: CASSALTVDEQYF
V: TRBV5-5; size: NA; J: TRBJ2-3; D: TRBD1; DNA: TGTGCCAGCAGCACGGGACAGGGGTTTACTAGCACAGATACGCAGTATTTT; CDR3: CASSTGQGFTSTDTQYF
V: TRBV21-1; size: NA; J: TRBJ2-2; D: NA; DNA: TGTGCCAGCAGGACCGGGACTAGCGAAAAGAACACCGGGGAGCTGTTTTTT; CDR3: CASRTGTSEKNTGELFF
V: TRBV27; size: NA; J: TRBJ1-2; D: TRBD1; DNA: TGTGCCAGCAGTTTGACCCCTAAGACAGGGGGCTTCTATGGCTACACCTTC; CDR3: CASSLTPKTGGFYGYTF
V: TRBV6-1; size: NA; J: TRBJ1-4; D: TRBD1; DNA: TGTGCCAGCAGTGGGGGGACAGGGGAGTATGCAACTAATGAAAAACTGTTTTTT; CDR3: CASSGGTGEYATNEKLFF
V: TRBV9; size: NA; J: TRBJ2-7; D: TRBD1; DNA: TGTGCCAGCAGCGTAGATACAGGGGGCGTCTATTCTGCCTACGAGCAGTACTTC; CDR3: CASSVDTGGVYSAYEQYF
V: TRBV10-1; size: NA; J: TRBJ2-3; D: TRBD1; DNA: TGCGCCAGCAGTGCCGGGACAGGGCCCCCAAGGCTCACAGATACGCAGTATTTT; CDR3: CASSAGTGPPRLTDTQYF
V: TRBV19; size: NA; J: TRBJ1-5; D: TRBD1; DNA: TGTGCCAGTAGTATCACGGACAGGGGCGTGTATAGCAATCAGCCCCAGCATTTT; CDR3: CASSITDRGVYSNQPQHF
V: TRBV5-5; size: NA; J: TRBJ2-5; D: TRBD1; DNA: TGTGCCAGCAGCCAAATGACCGGGACAGGGAGAAGGGAGACCCAGTACTTC; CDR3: CASSQMTGTGRRETQYF
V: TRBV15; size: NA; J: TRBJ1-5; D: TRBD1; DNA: TGTGCCACCAGCAGAGATGAGGACAGGGGGTCTATGAGCAATCAGCCCCAGCATTTT; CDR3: CATSRDEDRGSMSNQPQHF
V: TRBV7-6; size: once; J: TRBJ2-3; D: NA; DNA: TGTGCCAGCAGCCCGGTGACAGATACGCAGTATTTT; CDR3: CASSPVTDTQYF
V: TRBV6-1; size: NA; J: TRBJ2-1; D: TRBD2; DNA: TGTGCCAGCAGTGAAGCGCGACTAGCGGGAGCTTTCAATGAGCAGTTCTTC; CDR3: CASSEARLAGAFNEQFF
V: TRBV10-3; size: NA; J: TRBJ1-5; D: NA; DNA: TGTGCCATCAGTGAGTCGAAGCGTCAGCCCCAGCATTTT; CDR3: CAISESKRQPQHF
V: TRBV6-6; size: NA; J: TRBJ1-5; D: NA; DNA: TGTGCCAGCACCCTGACCCGGGGGGGACAGCCCCAGCATTTT; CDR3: CASTLTRGGQPQHF
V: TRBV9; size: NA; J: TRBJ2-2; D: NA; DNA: TGTGCCAGCAGCGTCAGGGTCACCGGGGAGCTGTTTTTT; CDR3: CASSVRVTGELFF
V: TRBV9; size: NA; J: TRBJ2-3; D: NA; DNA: TGTGCCAGCAGAGCTAGCACAGATACGCAGTATTTT; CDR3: CASRASTDTQYF
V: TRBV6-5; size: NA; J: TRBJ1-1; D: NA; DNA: TGTGCCAGCAGTTACTGGTCGGACCTACCCCAGGGAGGTTTCTTT; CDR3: CASSYWSDLPQGGFF
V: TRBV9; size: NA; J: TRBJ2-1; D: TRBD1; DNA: TGTGCCAGCAGCTACTCCGGGACAGATTACAATGAGCAGTTCTTC; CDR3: CASSYSGTDYNEQFF
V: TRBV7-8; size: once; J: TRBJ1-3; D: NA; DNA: TGTGCCAGCAGCTCCGGACAGAGCTCTGGAAACACCATATATTTT; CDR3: CASSSGQSSGNTIYF
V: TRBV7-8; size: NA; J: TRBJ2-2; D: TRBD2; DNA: TGTGCCAGCAGCTCAACAAGACTAGCGCTTACCGGGGAGCTGTTTTTT; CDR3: CASSSTRLALTGELFF
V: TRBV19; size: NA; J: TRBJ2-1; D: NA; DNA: TGTGCCAGTAGCATAAGACAGAGCTCCTACAATGAGCAGTTCTTC; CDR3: CASSIRQSSYNEQFF
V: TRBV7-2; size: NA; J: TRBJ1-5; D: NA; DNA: TGTGCCAGCAGCTTAGCAGGGGATCAGCCCCAGCATTTT; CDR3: CASSLAGDQPQHF
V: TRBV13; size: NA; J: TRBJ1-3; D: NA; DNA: TGTGCCAGCAGCTCCGGGGCGGGGGATGGAAACACCATATATTTT; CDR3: CASSSGAGDGNTIYF
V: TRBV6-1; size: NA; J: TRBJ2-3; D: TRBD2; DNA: TGTGCCAGCAGTGAAGCCGGACTAGCGGGAGGGGGAGATACGCAGTATTTT; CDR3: CASSEAGLAGGGDTQYF
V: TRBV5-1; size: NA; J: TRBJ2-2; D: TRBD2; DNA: TGCGCCAGCAGCTCCCTCGGGGGGGAGGACACCGGGGAGCTGTTTTTT; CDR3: CASSSLGGEDTGELFF
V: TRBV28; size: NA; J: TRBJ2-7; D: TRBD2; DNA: TGTGCCAGCAGTTCCCTGGGATCCGGGACTAGCGGCTCGCAGTACTTC; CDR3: CASSSLGSGTSGSQYF
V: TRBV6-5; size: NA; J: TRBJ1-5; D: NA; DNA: TGTGCCAGCAATGGAGCGGGCAATCAGCCCCAGCATTTT; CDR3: CASNGAGNQPQHF
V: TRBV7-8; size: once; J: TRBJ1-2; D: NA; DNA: TGTGCCAGCAGCTTGGGCCCGCAGGGTAACTATGGCTACACCTTC; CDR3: CASSLGPQGNYGYTF
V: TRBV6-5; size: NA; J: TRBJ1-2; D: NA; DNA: TGTGCCGGCAGTTACCAACAGGGTGCATATGGCTACACCTTC; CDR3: CAGSYQQGAYGYTF
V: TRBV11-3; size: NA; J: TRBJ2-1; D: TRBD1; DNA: TGTGCCAGCAGCACAGGGGGGTCCTACAATGAGCAGTTCTTC; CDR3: CASSTGGSYNEQFF